The TCR beta chain under discussion was sequenced for a study of blood T cell repertoires in COVID-19. The wider study: There were acute and convalescent COVID-19 samples, and they came from the United States, Italy and Spain. Sample material is recorded as cDNA or gDNA derived from T cells, B-cell-depleted T cells, or PBMCs.

This clone was seen a single time. Original handling: By means of reference gene primer amplification, nucleated cell counts were estimated. The assay was immunoSEQ multiplex PCR, and TCRdb's table has in-frame clones only and misses some. V, J and clone size derive from that table, while D and trimming were established from the DNA sequence. The sample holds about 150,000 clones, 75% to 90% seen once. This CDR3 comprises 14 residues. Germline V gene sequence: CDR1 LNHDA, CDR2 SQIVND (reference sequence). Deletions cut 10 bases from V and 0 bases from J, with 15 bases between. The material sequenced was peripheral blood. This sequence joins TRBV19 and TRBJ1-1, with a possible D match to TRBD1 (6 bases). The sequence came from a human donor in a cohort sampled during active COVID-19. The CDR3 DNA reads as TGTGCCACCAACCCGGGACACCTGAACACTGAAGCTTTCTTT. The encoded protein is CATNPGHLNTEAFF.